These 21 T cell receptor beta chains were all obtained from the same sample, sequenced in a study of T-cell memory formation after mild COVID-19 (dated by TCRdb to about 2021). The library was made by 5' RACE. The reads were generated on an Illumina NovaSeq 6000. TCRdb cleaned the public reads at Q25 with fastp, built clones with MiXCR and kept in-frame beta chains. CDR3 protein sequences are deduplicated, and each keeps its most common genes and DNA. This sample is represented by a few hundred thousand distinct CDR3 sequences; 25% to 35% of them were singletons. Approximately 10% of the sample is taken by the ten largest. Sequenced: PBMCs or a T cell subset sorted from them (not recorded which). These TCRs come from an adult woman who had mild COVID-19 (a few samples of this study predate the infection). The sample titles of this study are shuffled in the database, so cell type and time point are left out; the donor was told from shared clones.

The sample holds a few counts of this clonotype. CDR3 amino acids: CASSLAALGSNEQFF. The CDR3 DNA follows: TGTGCCAGCAGTTTAGCGGCCCTGGGGTCTAATGAGCAGTTCTTC. The V gene is TRBV12-3 or TRBV12-4, the J gene TRBJ2-1; unclear D gene. CDR3 length equals 15 residues. Deletions cut 0 bases from V and 7 bases from J, with 13 bases between.

This clonotype occurred once. The chain couples TRBV7-3 to TRBJ2-1; D is ambiguous. Germline lookup yields CDR1 SGHTA and CDR2 FQGTGA. Trimming took 5 bases from V and 9 from J, leaving 17 bases between them. CDR3 length equals 14 residues. The CDR3 DNA follows: TGTGCCAGCAGCCCCGATCCGGGCCCTCGTGAGCAGTTCTTC. This translates into CASSPDPGPREQFF.

This clonotype was seen a handful of times. The rearrangement uses TRBV7-9 and TRBJ2-2; D is possibly TRBD1 (5 bases). V was clipped by 6 bases and J by 1 base, with 9 bases between them. The germline V gene has CDR1 SEHNR and CDR2 FQNEAQ (reference sequence). The CDR3 loop spans 14 amino acids. The CDR3 bases are TGTGCCAGCAGGCGACAGAAGAACACCGGGGAGCTGTTTTTT. Translated, it gives CASRRQKNTGELFF.

V usage is TRBV5-1 and J usage is TRBJ1-2; no reliable D call. The V end lost 7 bases, the J end lost 7 bases, and 20 bases lay between the germline ends. CDR3 length: 14 amino acids. The germline V gene has CDR1 SGHRS and CDR2 YFSETQ. The CDR3 spells CASRSGFPSFGYTF. In nucleotides, the CDR3 is TGCGCCAGCCGATCCGGATTTCCGAGTTTTGGCTACACCTTC.

V and J are TRBV20-1 and TRBJ2-3, with 7 nucleotides matching TRBD2. V lost 3 bases, J lost 2 bases, and 5 bases stayed unmatched. The V gene's germline CDR1 is DFQATT and CDR2 SNEGSKA (reference sequence). CDR3 length equals 14 residues. CDR3 residues: CSARLGTNTDTQYF. The CDR3 nucleotides read TGCAGTGCTAGGCTGGGGACTAACACAGATACGCAGTATTTT.

This clonotype was picked up a small number of times. V gene TRBV29-1 combines with J gene TRBJ2-1; D unclear. The CDR3 sequence is 12 residues long. Germline CDR1 SQVTM, CDR2 ANQGSEA. V lost 2 bases and J lost 9, with 11 bases in between. In DNA, the CDR3 is TGCAGCGTTGAATTAGCAAGTGTTGAGCAGTTCTTC. Protein sequence: CSVELASVEQFF.

This clonotype was seen only a few times. The rearrangement joins TRBV9 to TRBJ2-3; unclear D gene. The V and J ends lost 4 bases and 0 bases respectively, with 12 bases between them. The CDR3 sequence is 15 residues long. Germline V gene sequence: CDR1 SGDLS, CDR2 YYNGEE. CDR3 loop: CASSRDLGSTDTQYF. The DNA for the CDR3 is TGTGCCAGCAGCCGAGACCTAGGGAGCACAGATACGCAGTATTTT.

This clonotype was observed a handful of times. J is TRBJ2-2 and V is TRBV9, with 8 bases matching TRBD2. Germline V CDR1 and CDR2: SGDLS, YYNGEE. Trimming cost V 6 bases and J 4 bases; bases outside gene matches: 5. This CDR3 has 14 residues. CDR3 amino acids: CASTAGGLTGELFF. The CDR3, as DNA: TGTGCCAGCACGGCGGGGGGACTCACCGGGGAGCTGTTTTTT.

This clonotype has only a few counts. The CDR3 nucleotides read TGTGCCAGCAGCGTAGCTCCTAGCGGCTACTACGAGCAGTACTTC. Its translation is CASSVAPSGYYEQYF. The chain is built from TRBV9 and TRBJ2-7, with 7 bases aligning to TRBD2. Germline values: CDR1 SGDLS, CDR2 YYNGEE. Unmatched junction bases numbered 6, after V lost 0 bases and J lost 3 bases. The CDR3 contains 15 residues.

The CDR3 DNA follows: TGCGCCAGCAGCCTCGGACAGGCTTACACTGAAGCTTTCTTT. This translates into CASSLGQAYTEAFF. The J gene is TRBJ1-1, the V gene TRBV5-1; 7 bases map to TRBD1. The CDR3 loop spans 14 amino acids. The V and J ends lost 4 bases and 3 bases, in that order; junction bases with no gene match: 6. The germline gives CDR1 SGHRS, CDR2 YFSETQ.

The genes are TRBV6-1 and TRBJ1-5; 8 bases are shared with TRBD1. Germline V gene data show CDR1 as MNHNS and CDR2 as SASEGT. The trim removed 8 bases at V and 2 bases at J, leaving 5 bases unmatched. The CDR3 extends over 14 amino acids. CDR3 coding DNA: TGTGCCAGCGGCAGGGGGCCCGGCAATCAGCCCCAGCATTTT. Protein product: CASGRGPGNQPQHF.

J is TRBJ2-7 and V is TRBV7-8; no clear D gene. This CDR3 has 13 amino acids. Germline-derived CDR1 and CDR2 are SGHVS and FQNEAQ. Trimming pared 5 bases from V and 6 bases from J, leaving 14 bases between. CDR3 sequence: CASSLRSSTEQYF. CDR3 bases: TGTGCCAGCAGCCTCCGTTCGAGTACCGAGCAGTACTTC.

The J gene is TRBJ1-5, the V gene TRBV15, with D perhaps TRBD1 (6 bases). The CDR3 covers 15 residues. The germline CDR1 and CDR2 sequences are LNHNV and YYDKDF (reference sequence). Trimming shortened V by 1 base and J by 11 bases, and 18 bases separated the two germline ends. CDR3 loop: CATSRGGGPQWAQHF. The CDR3 DNA reads as TGTGCCACCAGCAGAGGGGGGGGGCCACAATGGGCCCAGCATTTT.

This clonotype was recorded a few times. The rearrangement uses TRBV7-8 and TRBJ1-1; possibly TRBD1 for D (6 bases). Germline values: CDR1 SGHVS, CDR2 FQNEAQ. Trimming removed 5 bases at V and 7 bases at J, with 11 bases between. The CDR3 has 12 residues. CDR3 residues: CASSLQGFEAFF. In DNA form, the CDR3 reads TGTGCCAGCAGCCTACAGGGATTTGAAGCTTTCTTT.

V gene TRBV5-1 combines with J gene TRBJ2-7; D is undetermined. Trimming stripped 2 bases from V and 5 bases from J, with 11 bases between. The CDR3 has 13 amino acids. Germline V lookup: CDR1 SGHRS, CDR2 YFSETQ. The CDR3 coding sequence is TGCGCCAGCAGCTTTTCGGGCCGTGACGAGCAGTACTTC. Its translation: CASSFSGRDEQYF.

This clonotype was counted only a few times. The CDR3 loop is CASSLGWESSYNEQFF. For the CDR3, the DNA is TGCGCCAGCAGCTTGGGATGGGAGAGCTCCTACAATGAGCAGTTCTTC. The gene calls are TRBV5-1 and TRBJ2-1; D may be TRBD2 (5 bases). V lost 0 bases and J 0 bases, leaving 10 bases between the germline ends. In germline, CDR1 is SGHRS, CDR2 YFSETQ. The length of the CDR3 is 16 residues.

The chain has TRBV19 and TRBJ2-5; D call uncertain. There are 15 residues in the CDR3. The germline V and J ends were trimmed by 1 base and 1 base, with 10 bases remaining between them. Germline CDR1 and CDR2: LNHDA and SQIVND (reference sequence). CDR3 in amino acids: CASSIGVQTQETQYF. The CDR3 nucleotides are TGTGCCAGTAGTATAGGGGTACAGACCCAAGAGACCCAGTACTTC.

This clonotype was counted a few times. The J gene is TRBJ1-5, the V gene TRBV15; D unresolved. Germline CDR1 is LNHNV and CDR2 is YYDKDF (reference sequence). CDR3 size: 14 residues. Deletions cut 0 bases from V and 9 bases from J, with 12 bases between. CDR3 bases: TGTGCCACCAGCAGAGATCGGAGCCCGGGGCCCCAGCATTTT. It specifies CATSRDRSPGPQHF.

This clonotype appeared a few times. The V call is TRBV6-5, the J call TRBJ1-1; no clear D. This CDR3 is built from 14 residues. Germline-derived CDR1 and CDR2 are MNHEY and SVGAGI. The V end was cut by 0 bases, the J end by 7 bases, with 12 bases between. The CDR3 spells CASSYSNGGYEAFF. CDR3 DNA sequence: TGTGCCAGCAGTTACTCGAACGGAGGCTATGAAGCTTTCTTT.

J is TRBJ2-1 and V is TRBV11-2, with 8 positions matching TRBD2. This CDR3 has 15 residues. V lost 6 bases and J lost 3; bases outside the gene matches: 7. The V gene's germline CDR1 is SGHAT and CDR2 FQNNGV. This chain's CDR3 is CASRATSGGYNEQFF. The DNA for the CDR3 is TGTGCCAGCAGAGCAACTAGCGGCGGCTACAATGAGCAGTTCTTC. The whole variable domain, filled in from reference TRBV11-2 and TRBJ2-1, reads EAGVAQSPRYKIIEKRQSVAFWCNPISGHATLYWYQQILGQGPKLLIQFQNNGVVDDSQLPKDRFSAERLKGVDSTLKIQPAKLEDSAVYLCASRATSGGYNEQFFGPGTRLTVL.

This clonotype was seen a handful of times. The gene calls are TRBV9 and TRBJ2-1; D remains unclear. The CDR3 sequence is 12 residues long. Trimming took 4 bases from V and 9 from J, leaving 11 bases between them. The germline gives CDR1 SGDLS, CDR2 YYNGEE. Here the CDR3 DNA reads TGTGCCAGCAGCCCAGGAACGGTTGAGCAGTTCTTC. It translates to CASSPGTVEQFF.